The clone carrying this T cell receptor beta chain was counted ten times or more. The germline CDR1 and CDR2 sequences are SGHAT and FQNNGV. With V trimmed by 5 bases and J by 0 bases, 10 bases remained unmatched. This CDR3 is built from 16 residues. From RNA, the CDR3 regions of TCR beta chains were amplified and sequenced. The authors performed first-round RT-PCR with HTBI primers and then a second-round multiplex PCR. A single record per CDR3 protein comes from TCRdb applying MiXCR to the multiplex PCR reads. The table shows under 250,000 distinct CDR3 sequences, with 25% to 30% occurring only once. Enrollment excluded any patients with other autoimmune diseases, uncontrolled infections, pregnancy or lactation. Out of around 9.4 ml of fresh peripheral blood, PBMCs were obtained. This entry belongs to a study of Graves' ophthalmopathy and Graves' hyperthyroidism.

V is TRBV11-2 and J is TRBJ2-7; 7 bases align to TRBD1. The sequencing sample was made of peripheral blood. The sequence was collected from a man aged 45-65 years with Graves' ophthalmopathy. The CDR3 bases are TGTGCCAGCAGCCTCAGTGACAGGGTCGTCTCCTACGAGCAGTACTTC. Translation gives CASSLSDRVVSYEQYF.